Following are 19 T cell receptor beta chains from one sample sequenced in a study of cytomegalovirus exposure and HLA in healthy donors (TCRdb year 2017). The receptor library was made with the immunoSEQ multiplex PCR assay. The multiplex PCR relied on a mix of 60 forward primers for TCR Vbeta segments and 13 reverse primers for TCR Jbeta segments. Sourced from immuneACCESS, this table was stored by TCRdb with only in-frame sequences that have V and J called. A share of the clones is absent; for the studies checked, an unresolved V gene accounts for under half, and the remainder has no known explanation. The sample has around 110,000 clones on record, roughly 9% of them singletons. The ten largest clones represent 2.5% to 3.5% of the sample. Sequencing was done on a sample of PBMCs. These receptors were taken from a man aged 25 to 40 in good health and CMV-seronegative.

This clone was counted only a few times. The chain carries TRBV30 and TRBJ2-1; TRBD2 is a possible D gene (5 bases). The ends were cut back, 4 bases at V and 2 bases at J, with 12 bases in the middle. Germline values: CDR1 GTSNPN, CDR2 SVGIG (reference sequence). CDR3 length: 14 residues. The CDR3 nucleotides are TGTGCCTGGAAGGTGGGAGACCCCTACAATGAGCAGTTCTTC. Translated: CAWKVGDPYNEQFF. Drawing the rest from reference TRBV30 and TRBJ2-1, the complete variable domain is SQTIHQWPATLVQPVGSPLSLECTVEGTSNPNLYWYRQAAGRGLQLLFYSVGIGQISSEVPQNLSASRPQDRQFILSSKKLLLSDSGFYLCAWKVGDPYNEQFFGPGTRLTVL.

This clone was detected a few times. The chain has TRBV19 and TRBJ1-5; 7 nucleotides match TRBD1. V gave up 5 bases and J gave up 1 base; unmatched junction bases: 5. The germline CDR1 and CDR2 sequences are LNHDA and SQIVND (reference sequence). The CDR3 is 15 amino acids. DNA for the CDR3: TGTGCCAGTAGTGGGGACAGTGAGAGCAATCAGCCCCAGCATTTT. This translates into CASSGDSESNQPQHF.

This clone was picked up a small number of times. The chain couples TRBV12-5 to TRBJ2-3, with D unresolved. CDR3 length: 15 amino acids. Germline assignment: CDR1 LGHNT and CDR2 FRNRAP. The V end lost 1 base, the J end lost 6 bases, and 14 bases lay between the germline ends. The CDR3 reads CASGLGSNPLDTQYF. Here the CDR3 DNA reads TGTGCTAGTGGTTTGGGATCGAATCCACTTGATACGCAGTATTTT.

The chain uses TRBV27 and TRBJ1-1; D gene uncertain. V was clipped by 2 bases and J by 6 bases, with 10 bases between them. Germline CDR1 MNHEY, CDR2 SMNVEV (reference sequence). There are 13 residues in the CDR3. Here the CDR3 DNA reads TGTGCCAGCAGTTTAGTTCAGAGCGCTGAAGCTTTCTTT. Its protein is CASSLVQSAEAFF.

The sample holds a few counts of this clone. The chain has TRBV5-1 and TRBJ2-7; 7 nucleotides match TRBD1. Germline CDR1 reads SGHRS; CDR2 reads YFSETQ. The CDR3 is made up of 13 amino acids. V lost 4 bases and J lost 2; bases outside the gene matches: 3. The CDR3 DNA reads TGCGCCAGCAGCGTGGGACAGACCTACGAGCAGTACTTC. Its translation: CASSVGQTYEQYF.

This clone showed up just once. The chain joins TRBV11-3 to TRBJ2-1; D is undetermined. This CDR3 is 13 amino acids long. Germline-derived CDR1 and CDR2 are SGHNT and YENEEA. V shed 5 bases and J shed 3 bases, with 8 bases lying between them. CDR3: CASSPKSYNEQFF. The CDR3 bases are TGTGCCAGCAGCCCTAAGAGCTACAATGAGCAGTTCTTC.

The rearrangement links TRBV5-1 to TRBJ2-5; TRBD2 aligns across 13 bases. With 1 base clipped from V and 0 bases from J, the junction kept 6 bases outside the gene matches. This CDR3 is 18 amino acids long. The germline gives CDR1 SGHRS, CDR2 YFSETQ. The CDR3 DNA sequence: TGCGCCAGCAGCTTGTATAAACTAGCGGGAGGGTACCAAGAGACCCAGTACTTC. Its translation is CASSLYKLAGGYQETQYF.

This chain joins TRBV25-1 and TRBJ2-7, with D perhaps matching TRBD1 (6 bases). The CDR3 covers 15 residues. Germline V lookup: CDR1 MGHDK, CDR2 SYGVNS. Deletions cut 2 bases from V and 3 bases from J, with 14 bases between. CDR3 residues: CASSEETGNGYEQYF. CDR3 sequence (DNA): TGTGCCAGCAGTGAAGAAACAGGGAACGGCTACGAGCAGTACTTC.

This clone was seen more than once but under ten times. The rearrangement joins TRBV5-1 to TRBJ1-5; 10 nucleotides match TRBD1. Unmatched junction bases numbered 4, after V lost 3 bases and J lost 7 bases. CDR1 is SGHRS, CDR2 YFSETQ, per germline. The CDR3 extends over 14 amino acids. The CDR3 loop reads CASSSGTGVQPQHF. In nucleotides, the CDR3 is TGCGCCAGCAGCTCCGGGACAGGGGTCCAGCCCCAGCATTTT.

This clone has more than one count but fewer than ten. The chain links TRBV27 to TRBJ2-1; the match to TRBD2 covers 7 bases. The CDR3 is made up of 17 amino acids. Germline V CDR1 and CDR2: MNHEY, SMNVEV (reference sequence). The junction had 14 bases not matched to a gene; V was cut back by 1 base and J by 8 bases. CDR3 coding DNA: TGTGCCAGCAGTTTATATGCTAGCGGAAGGGGTGGGGATGAGCAGTTCTTC. This encodes CASSLYASGRGGDEQFF.

The V call is TRBV9, the J call TRBJ2-1; 16 bases fit TRBD2. V lost 4 bases and J lost 6; bases outside the gene matches: 4. This CDR3 has 16 amino acids. Germline-derived CDR1 and CDR2 are SGDLS and YYNGEE. DNA for the CDR3: TGTGCCAGCAGCCCGGGACTAGCGGGAGGGTTCAATGAGCAGTTCTTC. This translates into CASSPGLAGGFNEQFF.

The rearrangement joins TRBV6-6 to TRBJ2-3; D is uncertain. Looked up from germline, CDR1 is MNHNY and CDR2 is SVGAGI (reference sequence). This CDR3 region has 16 residues. Deletions cut 7 bases from V and 5 bases from J, with 22 bases between. The chain's CDR3 is CASNPPGLPAGDTQYF. CDR3 DNA: TGTGCCAGCAACCCCCCCGGGTTGCCAGCCGGAGATACGCAGTATTTT.

This clone was detected a few times. J is TRBJ2-5 and V is TRBV18, with 7 bases lining up with TRBD1. Per germline, CDR1 KGHSH and CDR2 LQKENI. The CDR3 loop spans 15 amino acids. The V gene end was trimmed by 0 bases and the J gene end by 4 bases; junction bases not matched to a gene: 5. The CDR3 here is CASSPPGQAGETQYF. DNA for the CDR3: TGTGCCAGCTCACCACCCGGACAGGCGGGAGAGACCCAGTACTTC.

This clone was observed a few times. J is TRBJ1-3 and V is TRBV5-1; TRBD1 matches 7 bases. Per the germline V gene, CDR1 is SGHRS and CDR2 is YFSETQ. There are 16 residues in the CDR3. V was pared by 0 bases and J by 1 base, with 4 bases of the junction left unmatched. This chain's CDR3 is CASSLVGQPSGNTIYF. CDR3 coding DNA: TGCGCCAGCAGCTTGGTGGGACAGCCTTCTGGAAACACCATATATTTT.

This clone has only a few counts. V and J are TRBV30 and TRBJ1-4; the D gene is possibly TRBD1 (6 bases). CDR1 is GTSNPN and CDR2 is SVGIG in the germline V gene (reference sequence). Trimming removed 0 bases from V and 7 bases from J, with 15 bases in between. The CDR3 has 15 residues. The CDR3 bases are TGTGCCTGGAGTGTACGGGGGGGCTGGGGTGAAAAACTGTTTTTT. This encodes CAWSVRGGWGEKLFF.

This clone was seen a handful of times. This sequence joins TRBV7-2 and TRBJ1-1, with 8 bases matching TRBD1. The CDR3 sequence is 18 residues long. Germline-derived CDR1 and CDR2 are SGHTA and FQGNSA. Trimming at V came to 5 bases and at J to 0 bases, leaving 14 bases not matched to a gene. CDR3 region: CASSQRVAGQVMNTEAFF. DNA of the CDR3: TGTGCCAGCAGCCAAAGGGTCGCGGGACAGGTCATGAACACTGAAGCTTTCTTT.

This clone came up a few times. The chain has TRBV19 and TRBJ2-7, with D possibly matching TRBD2 (5 bases). Germline lookup yields CDR1 LNHDA and CDR2 SQIVND (reference sequence). With 2 bases removed from V and 5 bases from J, the gap between germline ends came to 13 bases. This CDR3 is 14 amino acids long. CDR3 residues: CASSIPSEGHEQYF. In nucleotides, the CDR3 is TGTGCCAGTAGTATACCCTCCGAGGGCCACGAGCAGTACTTC.

The rearrangement joins TRBV11-2 to TRBJ2-2; tentative D call: TRBD1 (5 bases). Germline CDR1 reads SGHAT; CDR2 reads FQNNGV. The CDR3 is made up of 16 amino acids. Deletions cut 1 base from V and 6 bases from J, with 15 bases between. The CDR3 nucleotides read TGTGCCAGCAGCTTAGTCCAGGTCAGGGTTGCCGGGGAGCTGTTTTTT. Its protein product is CASSLVQVRVAGELFF.

This clone was seen only a few times. This sequence joins TRBV27 and TRBJ2-3, with 8 positions matching TRBD2. Germline CDR1 MNHEY, CDR2 SMNVEV (reference sequence). After removal of 2 bases from V and 0 bases from J, the junction contained 10 bases not matched to a gene. The CDR3 totals 18 residues. For the CDR3, the DNA is TGTGCCAGCAGTTTAATGCGTGCCAGCGGGAGTAGCACAGATACGCAGTATTTT. Translation: CASSLMRASGSSTDTQYF.